Shown below are 17 T cell receptor beta chains from a single sample sequenced in a study of control samples from healthy donors and cancer patients. Here immunoSEQ multiplex PCR was the method, and the copy in TCRdb shows in-frame clones only, minus some. The sample shows about 130,000 clones, about nine tenths of them seen only once. Sequencing was performed on blood. Receptors originate from a man in his forties or fifties in good health.

The CDR3 region is CASSQEFSNEQFF. The CDR3 nucleotides read TGCGCCAGCAGCCAAGAATTCAGCAATGAGCAGTTCTTC. The chain recombines TRBV4-1 with TRBJ2-1; D gene ambiguous. Trimming pared 0 bases from V and 6 bases from J, leaving 6 bases between. The CDR3 totals 13 residues. From germline, CDR1 is MGHRA and CDR2 YSYEKL.

This clone was recorded only once. This chain joins TRBV19 and TRBJ1-1; D is possibly TRBD1 (5 bases). With 7 bases removed from V and 8 bases from J, the gap between germline ends came to 17 bases. Germline values: CDR1 LNHDA, CDR2 SQIVND (reference sequence). The CDR3 has 13 residues. CDR3 nucleotide sequence: TGTGCCAGTACCAACCTTTGGGGGATCGAAGCTTTCTTT. This gives the protein CASTNLWGIEAFF.

This chain uses TRBV29-1 with TRBJ2-5, with TRBD2 matching 12 bases. J was trimmed by 1 base and V by 7 bases; bases with no gene match: 1. The length of the CDR3 is 13 residues. Per germline, CDR1 SQVTM and CDR2 ANQGSEA. CDR3 sequence: CSGTSGVQETQYF. The CDR3 DNA is TGCAGCGGGACTAGCGGGGTCCAAGAGACCCAGTACTTC.

The rearrangement joins TRBV19 to TRBJ1-4, with 7 bases lining up with TRBD1. J was trimmed by 4 bases and V by 7 bases; bases with no gene match: 3. The CDR3 runs 13 residues. Per the germline V gene, CDR1 is LNHDA and CDR2 is SQIVND (reference sequence). DNA for the CDR3: TGTGCCAGTACTCAGGGGGTTAATGAAAAACTGTTTTTT. Its protein is CASTQGVNEKLFF.

The V call is TRBV11-3, the J call TRBJ2-5; D perhaps matches TRBD2 (6 bases). V lost 5 bases and J lost 0, with 13 bases in between. CDR3 size: 15 residues. Germline CDR1 reads SGHNT; CDR2 reads YENEEA. In DNA, the CDR3 is TGTGCCAGCAGCAGAGGAGGGGCGGACCAAGAGACCCAGTACTTC. It encodes CASSRGGADQETQYF.

V usage is TRBV9 and J usage is TRBJ1-2; D is unclear. V was shortened by 3 bases and J by 0 bases, with 9 bases between the two germline ends. Germline CDR1 reads SGDLS; CDR2 reads YYNGEE. The CDR3 is 14 amino acids. The CDR3 coding sequence is TGTGCCAGCAGCGGCCGAGGTACTAACTATGGCTACACCTTC. Amino acid sequence: CASSGRGTNYGYTF.

The rearrangement links TRBV6-7 to TRBJ2-1; 8 nucleotides agree with TRBD1. TRBV6-7 is recorded as an ORF, its role being uncertain. The CDR3 length is 19 residues. Trimming took 0 bases from V and 2 from J; bases not matched to a gene: 12. The DNA of the CDR3 is TGTGCCAGCAGTTACTCCAGGGGGCAGAAGAAAATAACCTACAATGAGCAGTTCTTC. Translation: CASSYSRGQKKITYNEQFF.

V usage is TRBV4-2 and J usage is TRBJ1-1, with D hard to call. V lost 0 bases and J lost 1, with 9 bases in between. Looked up from germline, CDR1 is LGHNA and CDR2 is YNFKEQ. The CDR3 runs 15 residues. The CDR3 DNA follows: TGTGCCAGCAGCCAAGATTCCGGAAGGAACACTGAAGCTTTCTTT. This encodes CASSQDSGRNTEAFF.

The chain is built from TRBV6-6 and TRBJ2-7; unclear D gene. In germline, CDR1 is MNHNY, CDR2 SVGAGI (reference sequence). This CDR3 contains 15 residues. With 1 base removed from V and 2 bases from J, the gap between germline ends came to 12 bases. Written as DNA, the CDR3 is TGTGCCAGCAGTTACTTTAGCCAGAGCACCTACGAGCAGTACTTC. Its protein product is CASSYFSQSTYEQYF.

The J gene is TRBJ2-5, the V gene TRBV4-2, with a weak D call TRBD1 (6 bases). The CDR3 is made up of 16 amino acids. With 0 bases removed from V and 5 bases from J, the gap between germline ends came to 16 bases. Germline CDR1 reads LGHNA; CDR2 reads YNFKEQ. CDR3 region: CASSQDRSGDWETQYF. In DNA, the CDR3 is TGTGCCAGCAGCCAAGATAGGTCAGGGGATTGGGAGACCCAGTACTTC.

A few counts support this clone. The J gene is TRBJ1-2, the V gene TRBV2; no reliable D call. The CDR3 is made up of 12 amino acids. CDR1 and CDR2 from the germline V gene are SNHLY and FYNNEI. Deletions cut 4 bases from V and 8 bases from J, with 11 bases between. The CDR3 DNA reads as TGTGCCAGCAGTGTGGCCATGGGGGGCTACACCTTC. Translation gives CASSVAMGGYTF.

V is TRBV6-5 and J is TRBJ2-7, with 9 bases identical to TRBD2. After removal of 0 bases from V and 3 bases from J, the junction contained 3 bases not matched to a gene. The CDR3 has 15 amino acids. Germline V gives CDR1 MNHEY, CDR2 SVGAGI. The CDR3 region is CASSYSGLAYYEQYF. DNA for the CDR3: TGTGCCAGCAGTTACTCGGGACTAGCATACTACGAGCAGTACTTC.

The J gene is TRBJ1-5, the V gene TRBV28; D unclear. CDR3 size: 13 residues. The V gene lost 7 bases and the J gene lost 2 bases, with 9 bases spanning the gap. Germline V gives CDR1 MDHEN, CDR2 SYDVKM. DNA for the CDR3: TGTGCCAGCAAGGTTGGTGGCAATCAGCCCCAGCATTTT. Translated: CASKVGGNQPQHF.

The J gene is TRBJ2-5, the V gene TRBV6-1; D is perhaps TRBD2 (5 bases). The germline V and J ends were trimmed by 1 base and 1 base, with 22 bases remaining between them. The germline CDR1 and CDR2 sequences are MNHNS and SASEGT. This CDR3 comprises 19 residues. The CDR3 sequence: CASSEVTTAVYRGQETQYF. Written as DNA, the CDR3 is TGTGCCAGCAGTGAAGTTACTACGGCTGTCTACCGGGGCCAAGAGACCCAGTACTTC.

The rearrangement joins TRBV10-3 to TRBJ1-5, with TRBD1 identical over 9 bases. Germline V gene data show CDR1 as ENHRY and CDR2 as SYGVKD. V was pared by 10 bases and J by 2 bases, with 3 bases of the junction left unmatched. The CDR3 is 13 residues long. The CDR3 coding sequence is TGTGCCAGCCGACAGGGGGGCAATCAGCCCCAGCATTTT. It specifies CASRQGGNQPQHF.

The V and J genes are TRBV7-9 and TRBJ1-5; D is perhaps TRBD1 (6 bases). Germline CDR1 is SEHNR and CDR2 is FQNEAQ (reference sequence). The CDR3 has 16 residues. The V end lost 1 base, the J end lost 0 bases, and 10 bases lay between the germline ends. The CDR3 protein is CASSLEGQISNQPQHF. The DNA of the CDR3 is TGTGCCAGCAGCTTAGAGGGACAAATTAGCAATCAGCCCCAGCATTTT.

This chain connects TRBV7-9 to TRBJ2-7, with D perhaps TRBD1 (5 bases). Looked up from germline, CDR1 is SEHNR and CDR2 is FQNEAQ (reference sequence). This CDR3 is built from 12 residues. Trimming pared 1 base from V and 4 bases from J, leaving 5 bases between. CDR3 sequence reads: CASSLGTYEQYF. The CDR3 DNA reads TGTGCCAGCAGCTTAGGGACATACGAGCAGTACTTC.